Sequencing of this T cell receptor beta chain was carried out in a study of CD8+CD57+ T cells in acquired aplastic anemia. Looking at the study overall: DNA per sorted CD4+ or CD8+ sample ranged about 0.2 to 30 ug, averaging 3.2 ug.

The study profiled TCR beta VDJ and CDR3 using genomic DNA as template. TCRdb re-analysed the reads in MiXCR, keeping a single row per CDR3 protein. The sample records about 190,000 distinct CDR3 sequences, 54% being singletons. In this sample, this clonotype turned up once. Trimming took off 4 bases at V and 4 bases at J, with 9 bases between the two ends. CDR3 length equals 13 residues. Germline loops: CDR1 KGHDR, CDR2 SFDVKD. The sequence was obtained from a human donor in good health, serving as a control. The chain joins TRBV24-1 to TRBJ1-2; D not certain. The sequencing sample was made of sorted CD4+, CD8+, or CD8+CD57+ T cells (not recorded which) from PBMCs. Here the CDR3 DNA reads TGTGCCACCAGTGAGGAGGGAACCTATGGCTACACCTTC. Translated: CATSEEGTYGYTF.